These 26 T cell receptor beta chains originate from one sample sequenced in a study of shared T cell receptors in the human thymus. Clones were sequenced by immunoSEQ multiplex PCR, and TCRdb holds only the in-frame ones, with some missing. The sample holds about 710,000 clones, 80% to 90% seen once. Another study also made use of these data, one on human thymus T cells.

Sequenced sample: thymocytes. These receptors were collected from a boy in the first two years of life with a congenital heart defect.

This clone was recorded a few times. The chain links TRBV5-4 to TRBJ2-7; 11 bases are shared with TRBD2. J lost 3 bases, V lost 1 base, and 6 bases had no gene match. CDR3 size: 16 residues. CDR1 is SGHNT and CDR2 is YYREEE in the germline V gene (reference sequence). This CDR3 is CASSLSQLAGVYEQYF. The CDR3 nucleotides are TGTGCCAGCAGCTTGAGTCAACTAGCGGGGGTCTACGAGCAGTACTTC.

V usage is TRBV12-5 and J usage is TRBJ1-3, with 10 bases that match TRBD1. With V trimmed by 3 bases and J by 0 bases, 5 bases remained unmatched. The germline gives CDR1 LGHNT, CDR2 FRNRAP. The CDR3 is made up of 17 amino acids. The CDR3, as DNA: TGTGCTAGTGGTTTCCGGGGACAGGGGAACTCTGGAAACACCATATATTTT. Its protein product is CASGFRGQGNSGNTIYF. The full variable domain, with the rest looked up from reference TRBV12-5 and TRBJ1-3, is DARVTQTPRHKVTEMGQEVTMRCQPILGHNTVFWYRQTMMQGLELLAYFRNRAPLDDSGMPKDRFSAEMPDATLATLKIQPSEPRDSAVYFCASGFRGQGNSGNTIYFGEGSWLTVV.

The chain is built from TRBV10-1 and TRBJ1-3; the D gene is possibly TRBD1 (6 bases). V dropped 6 bases and J dropped 2 bases, with 14 bases sitting between them. The CDR3 is 15 amino acids. Per germline, CDR1 WNHNN and CDR2 SYGVQD (reference sequence). The CDR3 bases are TGCGCCAGCAGGGAACCAGGGGTCCCTGGAAACACCATATATTTT. Its protein is CASREPGVPGNTIYF.

The chain couples TRBV5-5 to TRBJ2-7; D may be TRBD1 (5 bases). Germline CDR1 and CDR2: SGHKS and YYEKEE (reference sequence). Trimming removed 4 bases from V and 7 bases from J, with 18 bases in between. The CDR3 covers 14 residues. The CDR3 bases are TGTGCCAGCAGCCAGTGGCAGGGAAATGGGGAGCAGTACTTC. As protein: CASSQWQGNGEQYF.

The chain is built from TRBV7-9 and TRBJ1-4, with 7 nucleotides matching TRBD1. After removal of 5 bases from V and 8 bases from J, the junction contained 11 bases not matched to a gene. The CDR3 loop spans 15 amino acids. Germline CDR1 SEHNR, CDR2 FQNEAQ (reference sequence). The CDR3 loop reads CASSTSKDRVEKLFF. In nucleotides, the CDR3 is TGTGCCAGCAGCACCTCTAAAGACAGGGTGGAAAAACTGTTTTTT.

This clone is a singleton in its sample. V gene TRBV6-1 combines with J gene TRBJ1-5; 10 positions match TRBD1. V dropped 2 bases and J dropped 0; count of bases not matched to a gene: 7. Germline values: CDR1 MNHNS, CDR2 SASEGT. The CDR3 has 18 residues. The CDR3 here is CASSETGQGKNSNQPQHF. The CDR3 DNA follows: TGTGCCAGCAGTGAAACGGGACAGGGGAAAAATAGCAATCAGCCCCAGCATTTT.

This clone appeared a single time. The rearrangement uses TRBV11-2 and TRBJ1-6; possibly TRBD1 for D (5 bases). This CDR3 is built from 11 residues. Germline assignment: CDR1 SGHAT and CDR2 FQNNGV. CDR3 protein: CVRGVDSPLHF. In DNA form, the CDR3 reads TGTGTCCGGGGGGTGGATTCACCCCTCCACTTT.

This clone has a handful of counts. The chain is built from TRBV5-6 and TRBJ2-7, with 12 bases identical to TRBD1. Germline loops: CDR1 SGHDT, CDR2 YYEEEE. The CDR3 is 18 amino acids. Germline trimming cut 4 bases from V and 7 bases from J; bases unmatched to any gene: 18. The CDR3 loop is CASSPTFRDRGRGWEQYF. CDR3 coding DNA: TGTGCCAGCAGCCCCACATTCCGGGACAGGGGGCGCGGATGGGAGCAGTACTTC.

This clone has just a few counts. The chain has TRBV4-3 and TRBJ2-7; 11 nucleotides align to TRBD2. The germline V gene encodes CDR1 LGHNA and CDR2 YSLEER. The trim removed 5 bases at V and 3 bases at J, leaving 3 bases unmatched. The CDR3 is 14 residues long. CDR3 sequence reads: CASSTTSGIYEQYF. The CDR3 DNA reads TGCGCCAGCAGCACGACTAGCGGGATCTACGAGCAGTACTTC.

The gene calls are TRBV28 and TRBJ2-7, with 8 bases aligning to TRBD2. Germline lookup yields CDR1 MDHEN and CDR2 SYDVKM. The CDR3 consists of 15 residues. Losses at the gene ends were 6 bases for V and 3 bases for J; bases not matched to a gene: 10. CDR3 sequence reads: CASSRVAGIFYEQYF. As DNA, the CDR3 is TGTGCCAGCAGCCGAGTAGCGGGAATTTTCTACGAGCAGTACTTC.

V is TRBV5-1 and J is TRBJ1-4, with D perhaps matching TRBD1 (6 bases). The V and J ends lost 0 bases and 3 bases respectively, with 18 bases between them. The CDR3 is 18 residues long. Germline lookup yields CDR1 SGHRS and CDR2 YFSETQ. Here the CDR3 reads CASSLGPGRGGSNEKLFF. The CDR3 DNA follows: TGCGCCAGCAGCTTGGGGCCAGGGAGAGGGGGTTCTAATGAAAAACTGTTTTTT.

The V call is TRBV9, the J call TRBJ1-3, with unresolved D. Germline V gene data show CDR1 as SGDLS and CDR2 as YYNGEE. CDR3 length equals 17 residues. Trimming removed 0 bases at V and 0 bases at J, with 13 bases between. CDR3 amino acids: CASSVEGGNPSGNTIYF. Written as DNA, the CDR3 is TGTGCCAGCAGCGTAGAGGGAGGGAACCCCTCTGGAAACACCATATATTTT.

A single count supports this clone. The chain uses TRBV4-3 and TRBJ2-5; 13 positions agree with TRBD2. Unmatched junction bases numbered 9, after V lost 3 bases and J lost 5 bases. The CDR3 covers 17 residues. Germline V gene data show CDR1 as LGHNA and CDR2 as YSLEER. The CDR3 spells CASSQTGTSGARETQYF. CDR3 bases: TGCGCCAGCAGCCAGACTGGGACTAGCGGGGCTCGGGAGACCCAGTACTTC.

Only a few counts were recorded for this clone. CDR3 amino acids: CASTPRGRYDSPLHF. Written as DNA, the CDR3 is TGTGCCAGCACCCCCAGGGGAAGGTACGATTCACCCCTCCACTTT. V usage is TRBV28 and J usage is TRBJ1-6; perhaps TRBD1 as D (6 bases). The CDR3 length is 15 residues. V lost 7 bases, J lost 8 bases, and 18 bases lay in between. Per germline, CDR1 MDHEN and CDR2 SYDVKM. Using reference TRBV28 and TRBJ1-6 for the parts outside the CDR3, the full variable domain is DVKVTQSSRYLVKRTGEKVFLECVQDMDHENMFWYRQDPGLGLRLIYFSYDVKMKEKGDIPEGYSVSREKKERFSLILESASTNQTSMYLCASTPRGRYDSPLHFGNGTRLTVT.

The chain carries TRBV30 and TRBJ2-1, with 9 bases that match TRBD2. This CDR3 region has 17 residues. The ends lost 0 bases at V and 7 bases at J; junction bases unmatched: 13. CDR1 GTSNPN and CDR2 SVGIG come from the germline V gene (reference sequence). The CDR3 sequence is CAWSVLTSGQRGNEQFF. In nucleotides, the CDR3 is TGTGCCTGGAGTGTACTGACTAGCGGTCAGAGAGGGAATGAGCAGTTCTTC.

The V gene is TRBV4-3, the J gene TRBJ2-1; 10 nucleotides agree with TRBD1. Germline V lookup: CDR1 LGHNA, CDR2 YSLEER. V trimming: 0 bases; J trimming: 1 base; junction bases outside the gene matches: 6. The CDR3 has 18 amino acids. The DNA for the CDR3 is TGCGCCAGCAGCCAAGAGTGGAGACAGGGGGCATCCTACAATGAGCAGTTCTTC. Protein product: CASSQEWRQGASYNEQFF.

The chain has TRBV5-4 and TRBJ2-7; possible D gene TRBD1, 6 bases. The CDR3 has 15 residues. Germline CDR1 is SGHNT and CDR2 is YYREEE (reference sequence). The germline V and J ends were trimmed by 0 bases and 2 bases, with 12 bases remaining between them. DNA of the CDR3: TGTGCCAGCAGCTTGGGAGTCAGGGGACCCTACGAGCAGTACTTC. Translating gives CASSLGVRGPYEQYF. The whole variable domain, remainder taken from reference TRBV5-4 and TRBJ2-7, is ETGVTQSPTHLIKTRGQQVTLRCSSQSGHNTVSWYQQALGQGPQFIFQYYREEENGRGNFPPRFSGLQFPNYSSELNVNALELDDSALYLCASSLGVRGPYEQYFGPGTRLTVT.

This chain links TRBV14 with TRBJ2-7, with TRBD1 matching 9 bases. The CDR3 loop spans 14 amino acids. Trimming removed 4 bases from V and 4 bases from J; junction bases left unmatched: 5. The germline V gene has CDR1 SGHDN and CDR2 FVKESK. CDR3 in amino acids: CASSPGTGYYEQYF. CDR3 sequence (DNA): TGTGCCAGCAGCCCCGGGACAGGGTATTACGAGCAGTACTTC. The variable domain in full, with the rest retrieved from reference TRBV14 and TRBJ2-7, is EAGVTQFPSHSVIEKGQTVTLRCDPISGHDNLYWYRRVMGKEIKFLLHFVKESKQDESGMPNNRFLAERTGGTYSTLKVQPAELEDSGVYFCASSPGTGYYEQYFGPGTRLTVT.

CDR3 loop: CAWSPQAPLYNSPLHF. The CDR3 region has the DNA TGTGCCTGGAGTCCCCAGGCCCCCTTGTATAATTCACCCCTCCACTTT. The chain carries TRBV30 and TRBJ1-6; D is ambiguous. This CDR3 has 16 residues. The V end lost 2 bases, the J end lost 4 bases, and 15 bases lay between the germline ends. From germline, CDR1 is GTSNPN and CDR2 SVGIG (reference sequence).

Written as DNA, the CDR3 is TGCGCCAGCAGCCAAGACTTCGGCGGCAGAAACTATGGCTACACCTTC. Translation gives CASSQDFGGRNYGYTF. This chain connects TRBV4-3 to TRBJ1-2; D is uncertain. The CDR3 sequence is 16 residues long. In germline, CDR1 is LGHNA, CDR2 YSLEER. Between the trimmed V and J ends, which lost 0 bases and 2 bases, there was a span of 13 bases.

The rearrangement links TRBV9 to TRBJ1-1, with 11 positions matching TRBD1. CDR1 and CDR2 from the germline V gene are SGDLS and YYNGEE. This CDR3 region has 18 residues. V gave up 0 bases and J gave up 0 bases; unmatched junction bases: 7. The CDR3 is CASSVGDRGLYVNTEAFF. CDR3 coding DNA: TGTGCCAGCAGCGTAGGGGACAGGGGGTTATACGTGAACACTGAAGCTTTCTTT.

The genes are TRBV4-1 and TRBJ1-1; 7 positions agree with TRBD1. This CDR3 has 18 amino acids. V trimming: 4 bases; J trimming: 1 base; junction bases outside the gene matches: 15. Germline CDR1 is MGHRA and CDR2 is YSYEKL. The CDR3 spells CASSPKGPQGPENTEAFF. The CDR3 bases are TGCGCCAGCAGCCCGAAAGGGCCACAGGGGCCCGAGAACACTGAAGCTTTCTTT.

This rearrangement joins TRBV28 to TRBJ2-1, with a tentative D call TRBD1 (7 bases). From germline, CDR1 is MDHEN and CDR2 SYDVKM. The CDR3 covers 13 residues. Trimming stripped 8 bases from V and 7 bases from J, with 15 bases between. DNA for the CDR3: TGTGCCAGCCACTTCAGGGGGGCTAATGAGCAGTTCTTC. Translation: CASHFRGANEQFF. Full variable domain (missing parts from reference TRBV28 and TRBJ2-1): DVKVTQSSRYLVKRTGEKVFLECVQDMDHENMFWYRQDPGLGLRLIYFSYDVKMKEKGDIPEGYSVSREKKERFSLILESASTNQTSMYLCASHFRGANEQFFGPGTRLTVL.

The chain couples TRBV4-3 to TRBJ1-5; D may be TRBD1 (6 bases). This CDR3 region has 15 residues. CDR1 and CDR2 from the germline V gene are LGHNA and YSLEER. Trimming pared 0 bases from V and 5 bases from J, leaving 11 bases between. The CDR3 here is CASSQDSEGDQPQHF. CDR3 bases: TGCGCCAGCAGCCAAGATTCAGAGGGGGATCAGCCCCAGCATTTT.

The gene calls are TRBV19 and TRBJ1-5; D possibly corresponds to TRBD1 (6 bases). Per germline, CDR1 LNHDA and CDR2 SQIVND (reference sequence). This CDR3 spans 16 amino acids. The V and J ends lost 6 bases and 2 bases respectively, with 17 bases between them. The DNA for the CDR3 is TGTGCCAGTAGCACAACTCAGGGGAAGGGCAATCAGCCCCAGCATTTT. Translating it yields CASSTTQGKGNQPQHF.

The rearrangement uses TRBV27 and TRBJ2-1; 10 nucleotides align to TRBD2. Germline lookup yields CDR1 MNHEY and CDR2 SMNVEV (reference sequence). The CDR3 totals 15 residues. J was trimmed by 2 bases and V by 3 bases; bases with no gene match: 1. Here the CDR3 DNA reads TGTGCCAGCAGTTTCGGACTAGCGGCCTACAATGAGCAGTTCTTC. Encoded protein: CASSFGLAAYNEQFF.